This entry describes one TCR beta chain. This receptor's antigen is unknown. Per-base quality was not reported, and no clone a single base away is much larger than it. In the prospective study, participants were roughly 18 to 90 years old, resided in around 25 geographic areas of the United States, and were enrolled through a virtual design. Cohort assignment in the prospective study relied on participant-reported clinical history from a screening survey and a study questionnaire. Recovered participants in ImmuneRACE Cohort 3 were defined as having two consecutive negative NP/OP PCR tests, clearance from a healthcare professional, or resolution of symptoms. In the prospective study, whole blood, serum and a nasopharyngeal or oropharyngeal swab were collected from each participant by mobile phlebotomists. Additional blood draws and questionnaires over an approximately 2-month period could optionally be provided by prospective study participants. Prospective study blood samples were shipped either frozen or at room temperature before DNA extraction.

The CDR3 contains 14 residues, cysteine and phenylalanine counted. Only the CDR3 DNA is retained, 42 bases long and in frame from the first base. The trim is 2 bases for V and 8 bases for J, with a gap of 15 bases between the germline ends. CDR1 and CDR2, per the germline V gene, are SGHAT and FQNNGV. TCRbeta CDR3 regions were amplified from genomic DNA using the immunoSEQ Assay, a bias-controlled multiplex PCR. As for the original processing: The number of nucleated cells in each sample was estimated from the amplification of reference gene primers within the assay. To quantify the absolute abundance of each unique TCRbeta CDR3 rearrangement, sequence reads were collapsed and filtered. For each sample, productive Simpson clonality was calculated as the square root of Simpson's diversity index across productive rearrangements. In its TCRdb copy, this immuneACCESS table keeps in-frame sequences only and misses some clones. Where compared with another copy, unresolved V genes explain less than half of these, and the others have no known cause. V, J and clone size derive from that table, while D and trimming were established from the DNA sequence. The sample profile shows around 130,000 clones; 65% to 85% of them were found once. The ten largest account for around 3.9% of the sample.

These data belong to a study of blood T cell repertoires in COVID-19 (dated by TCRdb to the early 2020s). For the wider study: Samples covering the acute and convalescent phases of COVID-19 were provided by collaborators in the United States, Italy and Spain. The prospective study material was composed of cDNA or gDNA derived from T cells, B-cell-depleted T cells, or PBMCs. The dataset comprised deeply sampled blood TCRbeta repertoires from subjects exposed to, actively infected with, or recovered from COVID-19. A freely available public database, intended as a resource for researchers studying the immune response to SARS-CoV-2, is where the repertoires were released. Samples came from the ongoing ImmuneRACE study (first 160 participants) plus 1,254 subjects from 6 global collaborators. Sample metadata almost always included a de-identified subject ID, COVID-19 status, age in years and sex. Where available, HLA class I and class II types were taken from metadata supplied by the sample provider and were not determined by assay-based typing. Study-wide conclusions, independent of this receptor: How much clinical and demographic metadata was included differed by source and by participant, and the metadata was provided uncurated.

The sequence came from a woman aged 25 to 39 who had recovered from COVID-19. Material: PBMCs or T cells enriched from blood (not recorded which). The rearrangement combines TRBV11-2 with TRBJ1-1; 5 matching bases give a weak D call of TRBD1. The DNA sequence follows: TGTGCCAGCAGCTTACGGGGGGGACGGTCGGAAGCTTTCTTT. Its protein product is CASSLRGGRSEAFF.